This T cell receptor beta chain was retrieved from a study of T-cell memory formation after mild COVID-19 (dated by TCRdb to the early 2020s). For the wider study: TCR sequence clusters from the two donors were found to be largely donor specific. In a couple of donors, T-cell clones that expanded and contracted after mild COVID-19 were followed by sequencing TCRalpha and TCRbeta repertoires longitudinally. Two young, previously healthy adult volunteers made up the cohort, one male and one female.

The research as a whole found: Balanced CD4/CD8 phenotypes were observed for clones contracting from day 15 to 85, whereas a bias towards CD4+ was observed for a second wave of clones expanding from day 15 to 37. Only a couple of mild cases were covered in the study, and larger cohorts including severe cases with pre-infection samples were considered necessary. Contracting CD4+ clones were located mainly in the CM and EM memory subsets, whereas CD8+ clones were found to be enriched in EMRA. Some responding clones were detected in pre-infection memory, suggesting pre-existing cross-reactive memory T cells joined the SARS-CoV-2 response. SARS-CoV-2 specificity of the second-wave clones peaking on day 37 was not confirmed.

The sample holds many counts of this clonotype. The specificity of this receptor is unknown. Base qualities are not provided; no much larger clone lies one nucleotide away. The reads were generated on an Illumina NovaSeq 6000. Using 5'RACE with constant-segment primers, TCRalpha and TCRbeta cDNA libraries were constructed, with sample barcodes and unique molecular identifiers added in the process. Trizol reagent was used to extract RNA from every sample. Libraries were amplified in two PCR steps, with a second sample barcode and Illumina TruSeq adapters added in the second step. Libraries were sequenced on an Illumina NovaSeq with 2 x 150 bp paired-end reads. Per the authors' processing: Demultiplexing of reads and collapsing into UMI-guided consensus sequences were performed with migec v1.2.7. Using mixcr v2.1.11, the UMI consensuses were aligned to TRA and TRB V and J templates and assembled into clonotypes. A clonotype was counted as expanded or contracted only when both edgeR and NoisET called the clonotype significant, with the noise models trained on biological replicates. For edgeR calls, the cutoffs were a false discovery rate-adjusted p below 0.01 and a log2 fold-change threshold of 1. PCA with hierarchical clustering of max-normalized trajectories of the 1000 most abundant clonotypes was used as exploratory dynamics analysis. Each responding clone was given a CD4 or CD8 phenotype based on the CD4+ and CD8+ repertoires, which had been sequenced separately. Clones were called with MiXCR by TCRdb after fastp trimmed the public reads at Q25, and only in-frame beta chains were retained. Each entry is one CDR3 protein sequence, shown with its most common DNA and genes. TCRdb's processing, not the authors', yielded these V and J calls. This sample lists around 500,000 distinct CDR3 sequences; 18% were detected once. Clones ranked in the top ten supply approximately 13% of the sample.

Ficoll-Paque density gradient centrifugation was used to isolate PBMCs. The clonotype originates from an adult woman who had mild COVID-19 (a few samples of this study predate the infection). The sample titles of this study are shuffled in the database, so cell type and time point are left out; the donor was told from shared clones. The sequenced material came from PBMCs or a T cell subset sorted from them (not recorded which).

The CDR3 protein is CATSSSGPQETQYF. The DNA sequence is TGTGCCACCAGTTCTAGCGGGCCTCAAGAGACCCAGTACTTC. This chain is built from TRBV24-1 and TRBJ2-5; a stretch of 8 junction bases matches TRBD2. Relative to germline, V is missing 6 bases and J is missing 2 bases, with 4 bases of the junction outside any gene match. Per the germline V gene, KGHDR is the CDR1 and SFDVKD is the CDR2. The CDR3 runs 14 amino acids, cysteine and phenylalanine included. Here the CDR3 DNA is all that survives: 42 bases in frame from base 1.